Listed here is a single T cell receptor (beta chain). This sample was included in a study of OX40 agonist ivuxolimab in advanced cancers. The table came from immunoSEQ multiplex PCR; TCRdb's copy has only in-frame clones and leaves some out. The repertoire holds tens of thousands of clones, with about nine tenths as singletons. Trimming took off 7 bases at V and 4 bases at J, with 18 bases between the two ends. The CDR3 covers 15 residues. Germline-derived CDR1 and CDR2 are ENHRY and SYGVKD. The material was CD4+ or CD8+ T cells sorted from blood, obtained in a trial of the OX40 agonist ivuxolimab. The rearrangement links TRBV10-3 to TRBJ2-3; D is unresolved. The receptor comes from an adult with an advanced solid tumor such as melanoma, head and neck, liver or kidney cancer. In DNA form, the CDR3 reads TGTGCCATCAAAGACGACCCCAGAGGCGCAGATACGCAGTATTTT. Its protein is CAIKDDPRGADTQYF.